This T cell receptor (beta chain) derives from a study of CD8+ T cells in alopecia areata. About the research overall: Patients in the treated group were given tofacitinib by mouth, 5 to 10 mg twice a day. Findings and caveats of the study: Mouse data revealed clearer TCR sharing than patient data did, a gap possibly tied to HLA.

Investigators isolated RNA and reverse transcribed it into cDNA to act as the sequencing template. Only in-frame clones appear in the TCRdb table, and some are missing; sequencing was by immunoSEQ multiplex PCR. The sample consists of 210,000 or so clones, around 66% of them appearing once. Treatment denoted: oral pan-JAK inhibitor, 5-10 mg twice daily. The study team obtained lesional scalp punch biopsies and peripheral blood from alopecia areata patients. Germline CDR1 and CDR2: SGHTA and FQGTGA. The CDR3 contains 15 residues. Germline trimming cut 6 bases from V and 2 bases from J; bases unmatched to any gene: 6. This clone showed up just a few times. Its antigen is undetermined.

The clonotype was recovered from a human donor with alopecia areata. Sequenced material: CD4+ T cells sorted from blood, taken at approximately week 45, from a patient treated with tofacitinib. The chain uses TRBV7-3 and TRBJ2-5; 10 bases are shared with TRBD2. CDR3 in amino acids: CASRNSGGPQETQYF. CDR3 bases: TGTGCCAGCAGAAATAGCGGGGGGCCACAAGAGACCCAGTACTTC.